This TCR beta chain emerged from a study of blood T cell repertoires in COVID-19. Background on the study: PBMCs, B-cell-depleted T cells, or T cells were the source of the cDNA or gDNA that made up the material.

V shed 0 bases, J shed 5 bases, and the junction held 20 bases outside the gene matches. CDR1 and CDR2 from the germline V gene are LGHDT and YNNKEL (reference sequence). The CDR3 extends over 20 amino acids. Clones were sequenced by immunoSEQ multiplex PCR, and TCRdb holds only the in-frame ones, with some missing. This sample has over 200,000 clones, with roughly nine tenths found just once. The sample consisted of peripheral blood. This clonotype was sampled from a man aged 40-50 years who had recovered from COVID-19. The V and J genes are TRBV3-1 (or the pseudogene TRBV3-2) and TRBJ2-3, with TRBD2 matching 7 bases. CDR3 amino acids: CASSQDIGLAEALSLDTQYF. DNA of the CDR3: TGTGCCAGCAGCCAAGATATCGGGCTAGCGGAGGCCTTATCGCTAGATACGCAGTATTTT.